This T cell receptor (beta chain) was sequenced during a study of T cell responses to AZD1222 COVID-19 vaccine (TCRdb year 2021). Notes on the research overall: TCR sequencing was performed for roughly 250 trial participants, of whom around 210 were given two doses of AZD1222 and roughly 25 were given two doses of MenACWY control vaccine. Trial participants were enrolled by age into subgroups of 18-55, 56-69 and 70-plus years, and approximately 150, 30 and 60 TCR-sequenced participants, respectively, were included in these subgroups. What the authors observed across the whole study: Nearly half of unique spike-specific TCRs reportedly recognized epitopes outside regions mutated in the B.1.351 and B.1.1.7 variants. In the small 56-69-year group, the increase in depth fell short of significance, most likely because of low power. Because no samples from the day 14 peak response were available, repertoires could be characterized only after the peak T cell response. Conclusions about previously exposed vaccinees are limited, since just 5 or 6 AZD1222 recipients were seropositive for SARS-CoV-2 at baseline. The vaccine-associated CD4 TCRs covered the entire spike protein, and the dominant responses fell in regions 160-218 and 743-854. Most participants were white British and females outnumbered males, and the authors suggested that clonal diversity may have been underestimated. After two AZD1222 doses, spike-specific TCR breadth and depth were significantly higher than at day 0 and than in MenACWY recipients.

The CDR3 regions of human TCRbeta chains were analyzed by immunosequencing. The paper's processing steps were these. TCRs in the repertoires were compared against a reference library of SARS-CoV-2-specific TCRs that had been generated with the MIRA antigen-specificity platform. Breadth meant the fraction of unique TCRs that were SARS-CoV-2-associated, whereas depth meant the fraction of total T cells that were SARS-CoV-2-associated. Using the MIRA data, each spike-specific TCR was mapped to the spike region that the TCR reacts to and placed in a CD4 or CD8 class. Log10-transformed breadth and depth values were compared by one-way ANOVA with Sidak's multiple comparisons tests. TCRdb limited this immuneACCESS table to in-frame rearrangements with V and J called. A share of clones is missing; checked studies link under half to unresolved V genes, and the rest is unexplained. That table is the source of V, J and clone size, and D and trimming were worked out from the DNA. This sample gives about 120,000 clones in total; around nine tenths of them show up just once. The ten biggest clones cover around 4.4% of the sample.

CDR1 and CDR2, looked up from the germline V gene, are KGHSH and LQKENI. A distance of 18 bases separates the germline ends of V and J, which lose 2 bases and 7 bases respectively. The cysteine opens and the phenylalanine closes a CDR3 of 16 amino acids. Only the CDR3 DNA stays, 48 bases, in frame from base 1. Explained via the paper, the time point label denotes: about 28 days (+/-7) after the second vaccine dose. The treatment or condition label, as the study defines it: meningococcal conjugate vaccine given as trial control. Vaccinee samples came from UK trials COV001 and COV002, including a single-blind randomized controlled phase 2/3 trial of AZD1222 (ChAdOx1 nCoV-19) in healthy adults. For TCRbeta chain sequencing, PBMC samples from trial participants were taken at day 0 and at day 28 after the second dose. As for this clone: Its cognate antigen has yet to be identified. No base quality information exists; no much larger clone differs at one position.

The source was peripheral blood, collected 28 days after the second dose of the MenACWY control vaccine. The sequence links TRBV18 to TRBJ2-1, with no confidently assigned D gene. This sequence originates from an adult who received the MenACWY meningococcal vaccine as a control. The DNA sequence follows: TGTGCCAGCTCACCAGACTCCAGGAGCATGAGGAATGAGCAGTTCTTC. Its translation reads: CASSPDSRSMRNEQFF.